The sequence of this T cell receptor (beta chain) was determined in a study of tumor-infiltrating lymphocytes in primary liver carcinoma. Turning to the study itself: Sample yields of productive TCRbeta reads, ranging from roughly 3.65 to 7.13 million, were similar across tissue types. Regarding the study as a whole: Tumor region pairs overlapped more than did tumor-adjacent and tumor-blood pairs.

Starting from 500 ng of total RNA, TCR beta cDNA was produced with a primer in the constant region. ARM-PCR was slightly modified, and three nested multiplex PCR rounds with it gave rise to the TCR beta libraries. TCRdb ran MiXCR on the multiplex PCR reads and lists one entry per CDR3 protein. The table lists some 120,000 distinct CDR3 sequences, 55% to 75% of them singletons. From unsorted bulk tissue weighing roughly 17-34 mg, DNA and RNA were co-extracted. Surgical resection was used to treat these primary liver carcinoma patients. Each tumor was sampled at four poles and its centre. This clonotype was observed at least ten times. The antigen remains undetermined. Specimen: liver tumor tissue from sampling region 1. As for subset: tumor region T1, superior pole. The TCR originated in a woman aged 55-69 years with primary liver carcinoma and hepatitis B virus infection.

The CDR3 nucleotides are TGTGCCAGCAGCGACGGGACTAGCGGGTTCTACGAGCAGTACTTC. It is translated as CASSDGTSGFYEQYF. The chain uses TRBV6-2 or TRBV6-3 and TRBJ2-7; 12 nucleotides line up with TRBD2. J was trimmed by 3 bases and V by 6 bases; bases with no gene match: 6. This CDR3 has 15 amino acids. CDR1 and CDR2 from the germline V gene are MNHEY and SVGEGT.